Below, 21 T cell receptor delta chains from the same sample are listed, as sequenced in a study of Vδ1+ human thymocytes. Study-wide findings and caveats: Thymic TRG and TRD repertoires appeared highly polyclonal.

Extracted RNA was reverse transcribed into cDNA. CDR3 amplicons came from multiplex PCR with pooled V-gene forward and constant-region reverse primers. TCRdb re-processed the multiplex PCR reads using CATT. This sample carries about 53,000 delta-chain clones, approximately 15% of them seen once, and the ten largest clones take approximately 0.4%. These receptors' targets are unknown. Sequencing input: Vdelta1+ gamma-delta thymocytes from the thymus. Subset here: FACS-sorted CD3+ TCRalphabeta- TCRVdelta1+ TCRVdelta2- thymocytes. The receptors originated from a girl under three years old who had congenital heart surgery.

The chain has TRDV1 and TRDJ1; 13 bases agree with TRDD3. V was pared by 6 bases and J by 5 bases, with 30 bases of the junction left unmatched. CDR1 is TSWWSYY and CDR2 is QGS in the germline V gene. The CDR3 is 23 amino acids. The CDR3 DNA reads as TGTGCTCTTGGTATAATTGTATCGGGCTTCCCAAGTACTGGGGGATACGCCTGGGATAAACTCATCTTT. Translated, it gives CALGIIVSGFPSTGGYAWDKLIF.

The chain is built from TRDV1 and TRDJ1, with D maybe TRDD3 (6 bases). V gave up 9 bases and J gave up 0 bases, with 17 bases separating them. The CDR3 loop spans 15 amino acids. CDR1 and CDR2 from the germline V gene are TSWWSYY and QGS. This chain's CDR3 is CALLIGGLYTDKLIF. CDR3 nucleotides: TGTGCTCTGCTAATTGGGGGGTTGTACACCGATAAACTCATCTTT.

The J gene is TRDJ1, the V gene TRDV1; D unclear. This CDR3 is built from 17 residues. Germline CDR1 TSWWSYY, CDR2 QGS. Trimming cost V 2 bases and J 3 bases, with 19 bases left between them. In DNA, the CDR3 is TGTGCTCTTGGGGAAAGGTCCTCTGTTTCGTGGTCCGATAAACTCATCTTT. This encodes CALGERSSVSWSDKLIF.

This clone was observed a handful of times. V and J are TRDV1 and TRDJ1; 12 nucleotides match TRDD3. This CDR3 contains 18 residues. The junction had 8 bases not matched to a gene; V was cut back by 0 bases and J by 3 bases. CDR1 is TSWWSYY and CDR2 is QGS in the germline V gene. The CDR3: CALGELLGDTMRADKLIF. In DNA, the CDR3 is TGTGCTCTTGGGGAACTTCTGGGGGATACGATGAGGGCCGATAAACTCATCTTT.

The V gene is TRDV1, the J gene TRDJ1; perhaps TRDD3 as D (5 bases). Germline assignment: CDR1 TSWWSYY and CDR2 QGS. The CDR3 is 16 amino acids. V lost 2 bases and J 9 bases, leaving 22 bases between the germline ends. The CDR3 loop reads CALGENVWSRRGELIF. In nucleotides, the CDR3 is TGTGCTCTTGGGGAAAATGTCTGGTCCCGGAGGGGAGAACTCATCTTT.

This clone has more than one count but fewer than ten. The gene calls are TRDV1 and TRDJ1; a possible D gene is TRDD2 (6 bases). This CDR3 has 22 residues. Trimming removed 3 bases from V and 0 bases from J, with 32 bases in between. Per the germline V gene, CDR1 is TSWWSYY and CDR2 is QGS. The CDR3 coding sequence is TGTGCTCTTGGGGACTTCCTCGGACCTATCTCCCGGGGACTACCGAACACCGATAAACTCATCTTT. Translated: CALGDFLGPISRGLPNTDKLIF.

This chain links TRDV1 with TRDJ1; 13 bases fit TRDD3. CDR3 length: 19 residues. With 0 bases clipped from V and 0 bases from J, the junction kept 7 bases outside the gene matches. The germline gives CDR1 TSWWSYY, CDR2 QGS. Here the CDR3 DNA reads TGTGCTCTTGGGGAACTTCTAGTACTGGGGGATACGTACACCGATAAACTCATCTTT. It translates to CALGELLVLGDTYTDKLIF.

The genes are TRDV2 and TRDJ1, with TRDD3 identical over 9 bases. The CDR3 extends over 23 amino acids. The V and J ends lost 1 base and 0 bases, in that order; junction bases with no gene match: 26. Per the germline V gene, CDR1 is GEAIGNYY and CDR2 is EKD. CDR3 DNA: TGTGCCTGTGACACGGCGAAATTAACCGTGTACTGGGGGGATACCCCGTACACCGATAAACTCATCTTT. This codes for CACDTAKLTVYWGDTPYTDKLIF.

V gene TRDV1 combines with J gene TRDJ1; 12 bases fit TRDD3. The junction had 22 bases not matched to a gene; V was cut back by 4 bases and J by 7 bases. This CDR3 is built from 20 residues. Germline V gene lookup returns CDR1 TSWWSYY and CDR2 QGS. CDR3 sequence reads: CALGATFPGYLGDTRGKLIF. CDR3 coding DNA: TGTGCTCTTGGGGCGACGTTTCCTGGATATCTGGGGGATACGAGGGGTAAACTCATCTTT.

This clone was observed a handful of times. The genes are TRDV1 and TRDJ1; 8 bases align to TRDD3. The germline gives CDR1 TSWWSYY, CDR2 QGS. The CDR3 contains 18 residues. V shed 2 bases, J shed 4 bases, and the junction held 15 bases outside the gene matches. The CDR3: CALGERPSNRGIIDKLIF. The CDR3 nucleotides read TGTGCTCTTGGGGAAAGGCCATCAAATCGGGGGATAATCGATAAACTCATCTTT.

The rearrangement joins TRDV1 to TRDJ1, with a possible D match to TRDD2 (5 bases). The V end lost 2 bases, the J end lost 0 bases, and 13 bases lay between the germline ends. The V gene's germline CDR1 is TSWWSYY and CDR2 QGS. CDR3 length equals 16 residues. Here the CDR3 reads CALGERPSENTDKLIF. The CDR3 bases are TGTGCTCTTGGGGAAAGGCCTTCAGAGAACACCGATAAACTCATCTTT.

This clone has just a few counts. This chain links TRDV1 with TRDJ1; 8 nucleotides line up with TRDD3. This CDR3 comprises 15 residues. The germline V gene has CDR1 TSWWSYY and CDR2 QGS. Unmatched junction bases numbered 12, after V lost 7 bases and J lost 5 bases. The DNA for the CDR3 is TGTGCTCTTGTAGGCCCTCACTGGGGGTTGGATAAACTCATCTTT. This codes for CALVGPHWGLDKLIF.

The rearrangement links TRDV1 to TRDJ1, with TRDD3 matching over 8 bases. V gave up 4 bases and J gave up 7 bases; unmatched junction bases: 23. Germline-derived CDR1 and CDR2 are TSWWSYY and QGS. The CDR3 is made up of 19 amino acids. The chain's CDR3 is CALGVIIPTFSTGGPKLIF. CDR3 bases: TGTGCTCTTGGGGTCATAATTCCCACATTCTCTACTGGGGGGCCTAAACTCATCTTT.

This clone was observed a few times. V and J are TRDV1 and TRDJ1; TRDD3 aligns across 9 bases. Germline CDR1 TSWWSYY, CDR2 QGS. The CDR3 is made up of 17 amino acids. Germline trimming cut 4 bases from V and 5 bases from J; bases unmatched to any gene: 14. The CDR3 reads CALGGLTLTGGEDKLIF. CDR3 coding DNA: TGTGCTCTTGGGGGCCTCACGCTCACTGGGGGAGAAGATAAACTCATCTTT.

The chain combines TRDV1 with TRDJ1; 13 bases are shared with TRDD3. The CDR3 is made up of 17 amino acids. V lost 1 base and J lost 4; bases outside the gene matches: 6. The germline V gene encodes CDR1 TSWWSYY and CDR2 QGS. The CDR3 sequence: CALGEPPTGGYGDKLIF. Written as DNA, the CDR3 is TGTGCTCTTGGGGAACCCCCTACTGGGGGATACGGCGATAAACTCATCTTT.

The chain is built from TRDV1 and TRDJ1, with 8 bases fitting TRDD2. The CDR3 extends over 21 amino acids. In germline, CDR1 is TSWWSYY, CDR2 QGS. V gave up 2 bases and J gave up 7 bases; unmatched junction bases: 27. The CDR3 here is CALGESKGLPRVGPVPLKLIF. For the CDR3, the DNA is TGTGCTCTTGGGGAATCAAAGGGCCTTCCTAGGGTAGGGCCCGTACCCCTTAAACTCATCTTT.

There are a few counts of this clone. J is TRDJ1 and V is TRDV1; TRDD3 aligns across 13 bases. The ends lost 7 bases at V and 3 bases at J; junction bases unmatched: 11. This CDR3 is built from 17 residues. Germline assignment: CDR1 TSWWSYY and CDR2 QGS. CDR3 sequence (DNA): TGTGCTCTTGTTCTACGAGTACTGGGGGATACGGCCGATAAACTCATCTTT. As protein: CALVLRVLGDTADKLIF.

This clone showed up just a few times. The chain recombines TRDV1 with TRDJ1; 10 nucleotides match TRDD3. The V segment lost 1 base and the J segment 1 base; nucleotides outside the gene matches: 18. The CDR3 is 21 residues long. Germline V gives CDR1 TSWWSYY, CDR2 QGS. The CDR3 nucleotides are TGTGCTCTTGGGGAACGGTTTGTCAGTTTTACTGGGGGATTCCCCACCGATAAACTCATCTTT. Translating it yields CALGERFVSFTGGFPTDKLIF.

This clone was seen more than once but under ten times. The chain carries TRDV1 and TRDJ1; 13 nucleotides agree with TRDD3. Germline trimming cut 4 bases from V and 3 bases from J; bases unmatched to any gene: 23. CDR1 and CDR2 from the germline V gene are TSWWSYY and QGS. This CDR3 is 22 amino acids long. Written as DNA, the CDR3 is TGTGCTCTTGGGGCTGAATCCTACGCCTACTGGGGGATACGAGAGGGTTCCGATAAACTCATCTTT. Its protein product is CALGAESYAYWGIREGSDKLIF.

The chain combines TRDV1 with TRDJ1; the match to TRDD3 covers 7 bases. The CDR3 has 23 residues. Germline V gene lookup returns CDR1 TSWWSYY and CDR2 QGS. Trimming at V came to 3 bases and at J to 5 bases, leaving 33 bases not matched to a gene. The CDR3 spells CALGDRRSPIGPRGMGDADKLIF. CDR3 nucleotide sequence: TGTGCTCTTGGGGATCGCCGCAGCCCTATCGGCCCGAGGGGGATGGGGGACGCTGATAAACTCATCTTT.

The rearrangement uses TRDV1 and TRDJ1; D not certain. V dropped 5 bases and J dropped 7 bases, with 11 bases sitting between them. CDR3 length: 12 residues. Germline CDR1 and CDR2: TSWWSYY and QGS. The CDR3 bases are TGTGCTCTTGGGCACATGCCCCCTAAACTCATCTTT. Its protein is CALGHMPPKLIF.